This TCR beta chain was sequenced for a study of cytomegalovirus exposure and HLA in healthy donors. Germline V CDR1 and CDR2: LNHNV, YYDKDF (reference sequence). The V gene end was trimmed by 6 bases and the J gene end by 3 bases; junction bases not matched to a gene: 8. The CDR3 sequence is 15 residues long. The PCR contained 60 Vbeta and 13 Jbeta primers. Sequencing was performed with immunoSEQ multiplex PCR; in TCRdb, only in-frame clones are kept and a portion is missing. The data contain about 97,000 clones, more than 80% of them singletons. The source material was PBMCs. V gene TRBV15 combines with J gene TRBJ2-7, with 10 bases lining up with TRBD1. This TCR derives from a man aged 25-45 years in good health and CMV-seronegative. The CDR3 DNA is TGTGCCACCAGTCTGGGAGGACAGGGGGTCTACGAGCAGTACTTC. Amino acids: CATSLGGQGVYEQYF.